This T cell receptor beta chain was captured by sequencing in a study of T cell responses to AZD1222 COVID-19 vaccine. The V gene lost 6 bases and the J gene lost 0 bases, with 14 bases spanning the gap. This CDR3 contains 15 residues. In germline, CDR1 is KGHSH, CDR2 LQKENI. Remarks on this clone: Its antigen is unidentified.

The assay was immunoSEQ multiplex PCR, and TCRdb's table has in-frame clones only and misses some. This repertoire shows under 200,000 clones, around 94% found once; its top ten account for 0.64%. Whole-study findings and limits: Elevations in Spike-specific TCR breadth and depth followed administration of two AZD1222 doses.

The genes are TRBV18 and TRBJ1-1, with D possibly TRBD1 on 5 matching bases. This material consisted of peripheral blood, taken on day 0 of AZD1222 vaccination. This receptor was identified in an adult in good health. CDR3 in amino acids: CASSGNGAMNTEAFF. In nucleotides, the CDR3 is TGTGCCAGCTCGGGGAATGGGGCGATGAACACTGAAGCTTTCTTT.